This T cell receptor beta chain stems from a study of post-analysis software for immune sequencing data. Findings and caveats of the study: Strong co-clustering by F measure was evident for samples that had been prepared in the same batch. Relative to controls, patients had about five TRBV segments at higher frequency, with TRBV5-6, TRBV5-1 and TRBV20-1 among these.

The sample holds many counts of this clonotype. Its antigen is as yet unknown. Unique molecular identifiers tagged the TCR beta cDNA libraries. In TCRdb, the PCR reads were re-called with MiXCR into one record per CDR3 protein. The sample carries a few hundred thousand distinct CDR3 sequences, 30% to 45% recorded once. The V end was cut by 0 bases, the J end by 0 bases, with 11 bases between. This CDR3 contains 16 residues. Per the germline V gene, CDR1 is SGHDN and CDR2 is FVKESK. This chain links TRBV14 with TRBJ1-2, with D perhaps TRBD1 (6 bases). The material sequenced was blood. This receptor was obtained from a girl aged 5-17 years with multiple sclerosis. The CDR3 sequence is CASSQEGGAANYGYTF. The CDR3 nucleotides are TGTGCCAGCAGCCAAGAAGGGGGGGCGGCTAACTATGGCTACACCTTC.